This T cell receptor (beta chain) was recovered during a study of blood T cell repertoires in COVID-19. Overall study context: Donors in the United States, Italy and Spain gave samples during acute or convalescent COVID-19. The cDNA or gDNA used as material had been derived from T cells, B-cell-depleted T cells, or PBMCs.

The authors' processing: Amplification with reference gene primers provided the estimates of nucleated cell counts. Libraries were prepared by immunoSEQ multiplex PCR; TCRdb keeps only in-frame clonotypes and omits some of them. D and trimming come from the DNA, and the V and J calls and clone size come from that table. The sample lists around 130,000 clones, 75% to 90% occurring once. V was clipped by 7 bases and J by 1 base, with 14 bases between them. Germline V gene lookup returns CDR1 SGHTA and CDR2 FQGNSA. This CDR3 is 15 amino acids long. The TCR originated in a man between 65 and 80 years old with active or convalescent COVID-19. The sequenced sample was peripheral blood. The chain recombines TRBV7-2 with TRBJ1-5; D possibly corresponds to TRBD1 (6 bases). The CDR3 nucleotides are TGTGCCAGCAAGCAGGGACACCGGAGCAATCAGCCCCAGCATTTT. Protein sequence: CASKQGHRSNQPQHF.